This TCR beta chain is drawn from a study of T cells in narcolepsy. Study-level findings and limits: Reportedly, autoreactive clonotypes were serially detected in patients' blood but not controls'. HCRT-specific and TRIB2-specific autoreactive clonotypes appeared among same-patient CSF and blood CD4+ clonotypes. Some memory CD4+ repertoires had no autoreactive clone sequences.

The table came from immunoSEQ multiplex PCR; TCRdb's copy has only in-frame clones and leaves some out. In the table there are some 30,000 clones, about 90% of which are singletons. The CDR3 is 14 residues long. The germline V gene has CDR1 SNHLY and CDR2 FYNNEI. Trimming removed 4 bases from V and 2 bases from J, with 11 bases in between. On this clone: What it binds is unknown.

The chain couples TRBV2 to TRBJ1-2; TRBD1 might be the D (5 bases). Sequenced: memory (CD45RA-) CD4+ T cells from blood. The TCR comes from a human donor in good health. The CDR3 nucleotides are TGTGCCAGCAGTGCCGGAGGGGCAAACTATGGCTACACCTTC. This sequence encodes CASSAGGANYGYTF.